These T cell receptor beta chains were read from a single sample in a study of OX40 agonist ivuxolimab in advanced cancers. Method: immunoSEQ multiplex PCR; TCRdb's copy keeps in-frame clones and lacks some. The sample lists 45,000 or so clones; about 85% were seen once. The sample in question was CD4+ or CD8+ T cells sorted from blood, obtained in a trial of the OX40 agonist ivuxolimab. The source of these receptors is an adult with an advanced solid tumor such as melanoma, head and neck, liver or kidney cancer. Each CDR3 is given with its conserved first and last residue. Fields, in order: clone size, D gene, J gene, V gene, CDR3 length, CDR3 DNA, CDR3 protein. The D gene is left open where the match is weak. The size field is filled for only some rows; it gives once, few, many or a size class.

.	.	TRBJ2-3	TRBV14	17	TGTGCCAGCAGCCAACGCGATGGTTCTCGAGGGACAGATACGCAGTATTTT	CASSQRDGSRGTDTQYF
.	TRBD1	TRBJ2-7	TRBV7-9	16	TGTGCCAGCAGCTCATGGGACAGGGGGTTTAGTTACGAGCAGTACTTC	CASSSWDRGFSYEQYF
once	.	TRBJ2-7	TRBV5-5	13	TGTGCCAGCAGCCCCCTGACCGGTTACGAGCAGTACTTC	CASSPLTGYEQYF
.	TRBD2	TRBJ2-1	TRBV7-9	15	TGTGCCAGCAGCTTAGGCCTAGCGGGTAGCAATGAGCAGTTCTTC	CASSLGLAGSNEQFF
.	.	TRBJ2-5	TRBV19	15	TGTGCCAGTAGTATGGGGTGGGGCATCCAAGAGACCCAGTACTTC	CASSMGWGIQETQYF
.	TRBD2	TRBJ2-3	TRBV11-3	16	TGTGCCAGCAGCTTAGATCCAGCGGGAGGGCCAGATACGCAGTATTTT	CASSLDPAGGPDTQYF
.	.	TRBJ1-6	TRBV5-1	19	TGCGCCAGCAGCTTGAATCCGGGACACCGAAGCTCCTATAATTCACCCCTCCACTTT	CASSLNPGHRSSYNSPLHF
few	.	TRBJ1-1	TRBV5-1	13	TGCGCCAGCAGCTCCACGGGTTACACTGAAGCTTTCTTT	CASSSTGYTEAFF
.	TRBD1	TRBJ1-5	TRBV29-1	15	TGCAGCGTTTCACAGGGGGCAAAGAGTGGACAGCCCCAGCATTTT	CSVSQGAKSGQPQHF
.	TRBD2	TRBJ2-5	TRBV7-2	13	TGTGCCAGCAGTCCGGGACTAGGGGAGACCCAGTACTTC	CASSPGLGETQYF
.	TRBD1	TRBJ1-1	TRBV25-1	17	TGTGCCAGCAGTGTCCATGGGGGACAGGGGATGAACACTGAAGCTTTCTTT	CASSVHGGQGMNTEAFF
.	.	TRBJ1-2	TRBV18	14	TGTGCCAGCTCACCAGACTTACCTAACTATGGCTACACCTTC	CASSPDLPNYGYTF
.	.	TRBJ1-1	TRBV18	15	TGTGCCAGCTCACCCGTACAGGAGATGAACACTGAAGCTTTCTTT	CASSPVQEMNTEAFF
few	.	TRBJ1-1	TRBV7-6	15	TGTGCCAGCAGCATAAACAGGGCGGGTGAGACTGAAGCTTTCTTT	CASSINRAGETEAFF
.	.	TRBJ2-5	TRBV7-2	15	TGTGCCAGCACCTCCTTTGGGGGGGCCGGCGAGACCCAGTACTTC	CASTSFGGAGETQYF
few	.	TRBJ2-3	TRBV5-1	16	TGCGCCAGCAGCTTGGTTGCCGGCGCTAGCACAGATACGCAGTATTTT	CASSLVAGASTDTQYF
.	.	TRBJ2-7	TRBV9	15	TGTGCCAGCAGCGTCCAGGGGTCACCGTCCTACGAGCAGTACTTC	CASSVQGSPSYEQYF
once	.	TRBJ1-2	TRBV11-2	14	TGTGCCAGCACTCTGCAGGGGAGAGGGTATGGCTACACCTTC	CASTLQGRGYGYTF
.	TRBD1	TRBJ2-7	TRBV18	15	TGTGCCAGCTCACCTCGGGACAGATATCCCTACGAGCAGTACTTC	CASSPRDRYPYEQYF
.	TRBD2	TRBJ2-7	TRBV4-3	16	TGCGCCAGCAGCCAACTGACTAGCGGGGGGCCCTACGAGCAGTACTTC	CASSQLTSGGPYEQYF
.	.	TRBJ2-1	TRBV20-1	11	TGCAGTGCTCCTTGGTACAATGAGCAGTTCTTC	CSAPWYNEQFF
.	.	TRBJ2-7	TRBV19	14	TGTGCCAGTAGTATCCTCGGGGACCCCTACGAGCAGTACTTC	CASSILGDPYEQYF
.	.	TRBJ2-7	TRBV29-1	14	TGCAGCGCCACGAAGGAGTTACCATCATACGAGCAGTACTTC	CSATKELPSYEQYF
few	TRBD1	TRBJ1-1	TRBV2	14	TGTGCCAGCAGTGAAGCGGCCGGGACAGGGGTGGCTTTCTTT	CASSEAAGTGVAFF
.	.	TRBJ2-1	TRBV11-2	12	TGTGCCAGCAGCTCCCAGTACAATGAGCAGTTCTTC	CASSSQYNEQFF
.	TRBD1	TRBJ2-3	TRBV29-1	14	TGCAGCGTCCGCCGGGACAGGGACGCAGATACGCAGTATTTT	CSVRRDRDADTQYF
.	TRBD2	TRBJ2-1	TRBV7-9	19	TGTGCCAGCAGCCTACCTACCCCCGCTAGCGGGAGTGTCTACAATGAGCAGTTCTTC	CASSLPTPASGSVYNEQFF
few	TRBD1	TRBJ2-7	TRBV6-5	13	TGTGCCAGCAGTCCCGGACAGGGGAACGAGCAGTACTTC	CASSPGQGNEQYF
.	.	TRBJ2-5	TRBV25-1	14	TGTGCCAGCAGTGAAGTGGGGCGACAAGAGACCCAGTACTTC	CASSEVGRQETQYF
.	.	TRBJ1-2	TRBV6-6	13	TGTGCCAGCAGTTACGACGGGTTGGGCGGCTACACCTTC	CASSYDGLGGYTF
.	TRBD2	TRBJ2-7	TRBV4-1	16	TGCGCCAGCAGCCTCGAAGGAACGGGAGGGCCCTACGAGCAGTACTTC	CASSLEGTGGPYEQYF
.	TRBD1	TRBJ1-2	TRBV2	14	TGTGCCAGCAGCGGACAGGGGATTTTCTATGGCTACACCTTC	CASSGQGIFYGYTF
.	.	TRBJ1-2	TRBV6-5	14	TGTGCCAGCAGTTACGGCAGGGATCTCTATGGCTACACCTTC	CASSYGRDLYGYTF
.	.	TRBJ1-1	TRBV4-1	16	TGCGCCAGCAGCCAAGACGCGGGGGGAGGGAACACTGAAGCTTTCTTT	CASSQDAGGGNTEAFF
.	TRBD2	TRBJ2-1	TRBV4-1	16	TGCGCCAGCAGCCAAGAACGGGCTAGCGGGATGAATGAGCAGTTCTTC	CASSQERASGMNEQFF
.	TRBD2	TRBJ2-3	TRBV19	16	TGTGCCAGTAGTATAGGAGTAGCGGGCCGCACAGATACGCAGTATTTT	CASSIGVAGRTDTQYF
.	TRBD1	TRBJ1-2	TRBV27	15	TGTGCCAGCACCATCACAGGGGGCGCGGACTATGGCTACACCTTC	CASTITGGADYGYTF
few	.	TRBJ1-1	TRBV10-1	15	TGCGCCAGCAGTGACCGTACAGGGTGGGGGACTGAAGCTTTCTTT	CASSDRTGWGTEAFF
.	TRBD2	TRBJ2-1	TRBV5-1	16	TGCGCCAGCAGCTTTGGGACTAGCGGGAGTGCGAATGAGCAGTTCTTC	CASSFGTSGSANEQFF
.	TRBD2	TRBJ2-3	TRBV5-1	12	TGCGCCAGCAGCTGGACTAGTGATACGCAGTATTTT	CASSWTSDTQYF
.	TRBD1	TRBJ1-1	TRBV2	11	TGTGCCAGCAGCCAGGGGACAGGAGCTTTCTTT	CASSQGTGAFF
.	.	TRBJ2-5	TRBV20-1	10	TGCAGTGCGGGGCTGGAGACCCAGTACTTC	CSAGLETQYF
.	.	TRBJ2-1	TRBV5-1	12	TGCGCCAGCAGCTTGGATGTAGGCGGGCAGTTCTTC	CASSLDVGGQFF
few	TRBD2	TRBJ2-1	TRBV5-1	16	TGCGCCAGCAGCTTGGGCGGGAGTCAAGCCTACAATGAGCAGTTCTTC	CASSLGGSQAYNEQFF
.	.	TRBJ2-1	TRBV25-1	13	TGTGCCAGCAGTAGAAGACCCAACAATGAGCAGTTCTTC	CASSRRPNNEQFF
once	.	TRBJ1-1	TRBV19	14	TGTGCCAGTATTGAGGACAGCCTGAACACTGAAGCTTTCTTT	CASIEDSLNTEAFF
few	.	TRBJ1-1	TRBV18	12	TGTGCCAGCTCACCACAGGGAACTGAAGCTTTCTTT	CASSPQGTEAFF